Detailed here is one T cell receptor beta chain. Its antigen is not known. Sequence at one end of the junction differs from germline and may be a read error. This sample also contains other DNA sequences that code for the same CDR3. The PCR ran on 60 Vbeta and 13 Jbeta primers. Repertoires were generated with immunoSEQ multiplex PCR, while TCRdb's copy carries only in-frame clones and drops some. Of roughly 84,000 clones in the sample, 65% to 85% are singletons; the top ten hold about 3.5%. These data are taken from a study of cytomegalovirus exposure and HLA in healthy donors. This CDR3 has 14 amino acids. Per germline, CDR1 SGHRS and CDR2 YFSETQ. Study observations and caveats: Among the CMV-associated chains, a few were confirmed in vitro as specific for CMV antigens. The listing of fewer than 200 TCR beta chains classed them as cytomegalovirus-associated. When presence/absence was analysed, sequencing depth was taken to be roughly uniform across donors.

The sequence came from a man aged 50-59 years in good health and CMV-seronegative. What was sequenced was PBMCs. This chain connects TRBV5-1 to TRBJ2-7; 8 positions agree with TRBD2. The CDR3 DNA follows: TGCGCCAGCAGCTTGACCAGCGGGGGCCGAGAGCAATACTTC. This translates into CASSLTSGGREQYF. The full variable domain, its missing parts supplied by reference TRBV5-1 and TRBJ2-7, is KAGVTQTPRYLIKTRGQQVTLSCSPISGHRSVSWYQQTPGQGLQFLFEYFSETQRNKGNFPGRFSGRQFSNSRSEMNVSTLELGDSALYLCASSLTSGGREQYFGPGTRLTVT.